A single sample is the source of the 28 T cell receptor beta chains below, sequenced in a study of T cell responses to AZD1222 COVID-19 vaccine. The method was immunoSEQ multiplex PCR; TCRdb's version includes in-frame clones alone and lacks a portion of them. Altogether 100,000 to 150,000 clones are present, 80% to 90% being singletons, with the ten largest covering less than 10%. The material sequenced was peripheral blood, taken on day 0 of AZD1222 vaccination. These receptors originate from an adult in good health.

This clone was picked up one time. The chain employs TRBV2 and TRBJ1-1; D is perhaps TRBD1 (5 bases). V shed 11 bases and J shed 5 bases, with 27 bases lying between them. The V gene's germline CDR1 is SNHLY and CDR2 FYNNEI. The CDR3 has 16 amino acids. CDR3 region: CAPTFRVSRGRTEAFF. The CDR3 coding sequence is TGTGCCCCGACGTTCCGGGTTTCACGGGGGAGAACTGAAGCTTTCTTT.

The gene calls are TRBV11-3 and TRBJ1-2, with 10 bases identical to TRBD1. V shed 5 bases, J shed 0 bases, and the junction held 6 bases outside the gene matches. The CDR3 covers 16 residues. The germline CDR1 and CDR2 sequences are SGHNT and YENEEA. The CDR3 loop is CASSPRTGGPNYGYTF. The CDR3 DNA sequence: TGTGCCAGCAGCCCCCGGACAGGGGGGCCTAACTATGGCTACACCTTC.

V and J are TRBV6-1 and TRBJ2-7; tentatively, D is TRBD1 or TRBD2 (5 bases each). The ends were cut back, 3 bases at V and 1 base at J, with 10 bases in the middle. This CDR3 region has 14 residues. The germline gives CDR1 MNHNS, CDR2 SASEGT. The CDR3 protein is CASSDRDQSYEQYF. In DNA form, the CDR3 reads TGTGCCAGCAGTGACCGGGACCAATCCTACGAGCAGTACTTC.

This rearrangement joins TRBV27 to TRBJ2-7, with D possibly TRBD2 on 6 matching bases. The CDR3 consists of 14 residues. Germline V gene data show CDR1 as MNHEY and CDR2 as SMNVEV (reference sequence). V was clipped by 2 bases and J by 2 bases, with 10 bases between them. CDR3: CASSLGGRPYEQYF. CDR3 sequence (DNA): TGTGCCAGCAGTTTAGGAGGGAGGCCCTACGAGCAGTACTTC.

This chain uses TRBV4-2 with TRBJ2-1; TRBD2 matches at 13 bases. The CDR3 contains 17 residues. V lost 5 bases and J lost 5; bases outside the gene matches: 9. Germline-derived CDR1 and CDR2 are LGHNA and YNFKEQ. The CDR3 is CASSEGILAGGHNEQFF. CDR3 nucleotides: TGTGCCAGCAGCGAGGGAATACTAGCGGGGGGGCACAATGAGCAGTTCTTC.

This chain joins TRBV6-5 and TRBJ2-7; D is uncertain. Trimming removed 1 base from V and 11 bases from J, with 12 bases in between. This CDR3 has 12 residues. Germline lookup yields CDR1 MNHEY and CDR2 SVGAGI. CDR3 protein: CASSYWGGAEYF. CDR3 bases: TGTGCCAGCAGTTACTGGGGTGGAGCTGAGTACTTC.

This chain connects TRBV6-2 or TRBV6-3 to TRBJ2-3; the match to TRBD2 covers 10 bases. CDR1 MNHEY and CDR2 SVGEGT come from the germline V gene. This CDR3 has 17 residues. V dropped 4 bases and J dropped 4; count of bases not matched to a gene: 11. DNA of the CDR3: TGTGCCAGCAGTTTCCTTACTAGCGGGGTTTACCCAGATACGCAGTATTTT. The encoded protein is CASSFLTSGVYPDTQYF.

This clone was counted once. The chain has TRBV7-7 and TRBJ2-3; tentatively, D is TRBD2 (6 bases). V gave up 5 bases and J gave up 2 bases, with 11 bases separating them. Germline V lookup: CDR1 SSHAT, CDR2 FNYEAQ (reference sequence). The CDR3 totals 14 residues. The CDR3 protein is CASSPREFTDTQYF. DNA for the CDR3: TGTGCCAGCAGCCCTCGGGAGTTCACAGATACGCAGTATTTT.

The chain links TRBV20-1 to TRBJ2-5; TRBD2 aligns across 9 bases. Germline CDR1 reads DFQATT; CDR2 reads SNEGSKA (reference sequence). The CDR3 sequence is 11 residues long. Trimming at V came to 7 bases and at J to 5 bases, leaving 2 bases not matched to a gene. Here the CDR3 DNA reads TGCAGTGTAGCGGGGGTTGAGACCCAGTACTTC. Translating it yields CSVAGVETQYF.

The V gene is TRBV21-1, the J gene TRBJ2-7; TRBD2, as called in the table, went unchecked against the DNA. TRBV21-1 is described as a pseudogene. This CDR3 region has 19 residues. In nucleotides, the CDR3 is TGTGCCAGCAGCAAAGGAGTGTCGGGGAGGGCCGGGAGCTCCTACGAGCAGTACTTC. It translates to CASSKGVSGRAGSSYEQYF.

The CDR3 region has the DNA TGTGCCAGCTCACCATTAGAGGGATCGGGTCAGCCCCAGCATTTT. As protein: CASSPLEGSGQPQHF. This chain uses TRBV18 with TRBJ1-5; D gene uncertain. This CDR3 is built from 15 residues. The V gene's germline CDR1 is KGHSH and CDR2 LQKENI. The germline V and J ends were trimmed by 2 bases and 6 bases, with 14 bases remaining between them.

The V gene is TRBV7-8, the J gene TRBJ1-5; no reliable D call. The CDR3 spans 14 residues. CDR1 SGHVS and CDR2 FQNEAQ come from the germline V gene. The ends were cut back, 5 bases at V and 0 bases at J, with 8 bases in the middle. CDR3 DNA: TGTGCCAGCAGCCAGAGATATAGCAATCAGCCCCAGCATTTT. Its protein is CASSQRYSNQPQHF.

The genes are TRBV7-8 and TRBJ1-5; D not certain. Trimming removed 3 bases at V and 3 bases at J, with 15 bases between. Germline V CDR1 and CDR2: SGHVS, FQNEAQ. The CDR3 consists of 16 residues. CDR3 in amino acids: CASSFHSLVSNQPQHF. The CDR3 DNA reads TGTGCCAGCAGCTTCCATTCCCTTGTTTCCAATCAGCCCCAGCATTTT.

CDR3 protein: CSARWGEQYF. Here the CDR3 DNA reads TGCAGTGCTAGATGGGGGGAGCAGTACTTC. This chain joins TRBV20-1 and TRBJ2-7, with D perhaps given as TRBD1 or TRBD2 (5 bases each). Looked up from germline, CDR1 is DFQATT and CDR2 is SNEGSKA (reference sequence). V was trimmed by 2 bases and J by 7 bases, leaving 6 bases between them. This CDR3 region has 10 residues.

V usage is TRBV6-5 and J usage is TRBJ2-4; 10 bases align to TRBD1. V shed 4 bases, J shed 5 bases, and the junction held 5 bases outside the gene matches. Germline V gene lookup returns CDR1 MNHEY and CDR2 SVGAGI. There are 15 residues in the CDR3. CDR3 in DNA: TGTGCCAGCAGTTCGGCCGGGACAGGGGAAAACATTCAGTACTTC. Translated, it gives CASSSAGTGENIQYF.

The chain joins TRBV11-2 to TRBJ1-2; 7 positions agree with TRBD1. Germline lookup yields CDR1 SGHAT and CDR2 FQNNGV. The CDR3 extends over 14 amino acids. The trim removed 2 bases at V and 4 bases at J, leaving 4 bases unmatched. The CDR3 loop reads CASSLRGTAYGYTF. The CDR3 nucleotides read TGTGCCAGCAGCTTACGTGGGACAGCCTATGGCTACACCTTC.

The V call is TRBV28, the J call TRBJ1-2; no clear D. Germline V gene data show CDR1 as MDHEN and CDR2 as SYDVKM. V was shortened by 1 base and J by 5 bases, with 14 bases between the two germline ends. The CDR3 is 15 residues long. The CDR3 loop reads CASSLYDDLLYGYTF. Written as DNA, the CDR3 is TGTGCCAGCAGTTTATACGACGATCTCCTTTATGGCTACACCTTC.

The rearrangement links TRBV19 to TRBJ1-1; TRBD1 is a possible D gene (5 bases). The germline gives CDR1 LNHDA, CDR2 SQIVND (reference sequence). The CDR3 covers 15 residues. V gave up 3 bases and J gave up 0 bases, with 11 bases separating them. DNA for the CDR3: TGTGCCAGTAGTATTGAAGGGGTCATGAACACTGAAGCTTTCTTT. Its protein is CASSIEGVMNTEAFF. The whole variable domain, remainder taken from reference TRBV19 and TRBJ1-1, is DGGITQSPKYLFRKEGQNVTLSCEQNLNHDAMYWYRQDPGQGLRLIYYSQIVNDFQKGDIAEGYSVSREKKESFPLTVTSAQKNPTAFYLCASSIEGVMNTEAFFGQGTRLTVV.

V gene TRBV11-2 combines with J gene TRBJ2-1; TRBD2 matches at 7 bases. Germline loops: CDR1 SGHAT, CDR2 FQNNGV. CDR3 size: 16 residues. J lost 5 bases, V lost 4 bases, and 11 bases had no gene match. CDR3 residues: CASSYRSGRVNNEQFF. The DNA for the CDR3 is TGTGCCAGCAGCTACCGGAGTGGGAGGGTCAACAATGAGCAGTTCTTC.

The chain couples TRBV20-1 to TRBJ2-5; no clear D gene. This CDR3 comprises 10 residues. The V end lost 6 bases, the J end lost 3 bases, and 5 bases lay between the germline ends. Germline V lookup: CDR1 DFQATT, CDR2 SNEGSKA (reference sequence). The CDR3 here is CSAQKETQYF. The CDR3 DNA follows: TGCAGTGCCCAAAAAGAGACCCAGTACTTC.

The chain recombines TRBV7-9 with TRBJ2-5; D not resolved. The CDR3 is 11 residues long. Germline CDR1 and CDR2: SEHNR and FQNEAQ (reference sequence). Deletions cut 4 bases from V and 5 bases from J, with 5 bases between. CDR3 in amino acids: CASSYGETQYF. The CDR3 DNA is TGTGCCAGCAGCTACGGGGAGACCCAGTACTTC. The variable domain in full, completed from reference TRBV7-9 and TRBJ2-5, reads DTGVSQNPRHKITKRGQNVTFRCDPISEHNRLYWYRQTLGQGPEFLTYFQNEAQLEKSRLLSDRFSAERPKGSFSTLEIQRTEQGDSAMYLCASSYGETQYFGPGTRLLVL.

This CDR3 reads CASSKRTSGGWADTQYF. CDR3 DNA sequence: TGTGCCAGCAGCAAACGGACTAGCGGGGGGTGGGCAGATACGCAGTATTTT. The chain employs TRBV7-2 and TRBJ2-3; the match to TRBD2 covers 14 bases. J lost 4 bases, V lost 5 bases, and 8 bases had no gene match. This CDR3 comprises 17 residues. The germline gives CDR1 SGHTA, CDR2 FQGNSA.

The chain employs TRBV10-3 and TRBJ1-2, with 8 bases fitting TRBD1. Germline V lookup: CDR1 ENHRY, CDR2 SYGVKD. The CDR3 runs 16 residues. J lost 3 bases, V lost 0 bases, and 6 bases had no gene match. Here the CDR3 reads CAISESPDREDYGYTF. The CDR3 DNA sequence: TGTGCCATCAGTGAGTCGCCGGACAGGGAGGACTATGGCTACACCTTC.

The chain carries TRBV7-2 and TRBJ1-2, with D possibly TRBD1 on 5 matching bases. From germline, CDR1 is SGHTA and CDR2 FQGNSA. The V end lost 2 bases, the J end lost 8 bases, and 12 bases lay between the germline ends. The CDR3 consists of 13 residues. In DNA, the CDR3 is TGTGCCAGCAGCTTAATGGGGCAACGGGGCTACACCTTC. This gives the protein CASSLMGQRGYTF.

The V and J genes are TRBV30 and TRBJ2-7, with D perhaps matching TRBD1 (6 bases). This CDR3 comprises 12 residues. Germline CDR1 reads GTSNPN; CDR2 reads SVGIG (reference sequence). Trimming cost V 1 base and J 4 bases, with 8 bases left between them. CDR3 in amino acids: CAWSGGRYEQYF. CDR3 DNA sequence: TGTGCCTGGAGTGGGGGGCGTTACGAGCAGTACTTC.

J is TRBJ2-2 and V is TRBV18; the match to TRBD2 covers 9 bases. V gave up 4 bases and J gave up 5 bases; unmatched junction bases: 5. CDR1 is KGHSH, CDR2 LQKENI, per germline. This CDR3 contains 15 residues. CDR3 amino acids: CASSRSGSKTGELFF. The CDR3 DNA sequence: TGTGCCAGCTCACGTAGCGGGAGCAAAACCGGGGAGCTGTTTTTT.

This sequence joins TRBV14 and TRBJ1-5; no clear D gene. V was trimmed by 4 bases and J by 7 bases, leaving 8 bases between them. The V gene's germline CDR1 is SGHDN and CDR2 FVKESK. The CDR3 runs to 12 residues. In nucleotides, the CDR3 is TGTGCCAGCAGCCCAAGTGTCCAGCCCCAGCATTTT. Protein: CASSPSVQPQHF.

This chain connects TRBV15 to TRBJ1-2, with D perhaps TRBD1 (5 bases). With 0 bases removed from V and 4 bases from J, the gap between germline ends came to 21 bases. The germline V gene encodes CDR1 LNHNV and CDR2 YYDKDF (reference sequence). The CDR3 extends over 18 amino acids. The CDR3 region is CATSRDTRRTTLGYGYTF. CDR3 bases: TGTGCCACCAGCAGAGATACCCGCCGGACAACACTCGGCTATGGCTACACCTTC.